This TCR beta chain was captured in a study of CD8+ T cells in alopecia areata. The wider study: At a dose of 5 to 10 mg twice daily, oral tofacitinib was given to treated patients. Using the percentage of affected scalp area, treated patients' severity was scored. Patients remained on tofacitinib for 6 to 18 months and then went 6 months without it.

The CDR3 contains 12 residues. Trimming left V 1 base short and J 11 bases short, with 9 bases between. CDR1 and CDR2 (germline): SGHDN, FVKESK. Reverse transcription of extracted RNA yielded cDNA, which provided the sequencing template. The data were produced by immunoSEQ multiplex PCR, yet TCRdb's version contains in-frame clones alone and is incomplete. Seen here are a few hundred thousand clones, 60% observed once, and the top ten hold 0.75% to 0.95%. The treatment here: oral pan-JAK inhibitor, 5-10 mg twice daily. Alopecia areata patients provided lesional scalp punch biopsies and peripheral blood.

This receptor was taken from a human donor with alopecia areata. The specimen comprised CD4+ T cells sorted from blood, sampled around week 54, from a patient treated with tofacitinib. V is TRBV14 and J is TRBJ2-4, with D uncertain. The CDR3 loop reads CASSQGPLFQYF. For the CDR3, the DNA is TGTGCCAGCAGCCAAGGGCCGTTATTTCAGTACTTC.